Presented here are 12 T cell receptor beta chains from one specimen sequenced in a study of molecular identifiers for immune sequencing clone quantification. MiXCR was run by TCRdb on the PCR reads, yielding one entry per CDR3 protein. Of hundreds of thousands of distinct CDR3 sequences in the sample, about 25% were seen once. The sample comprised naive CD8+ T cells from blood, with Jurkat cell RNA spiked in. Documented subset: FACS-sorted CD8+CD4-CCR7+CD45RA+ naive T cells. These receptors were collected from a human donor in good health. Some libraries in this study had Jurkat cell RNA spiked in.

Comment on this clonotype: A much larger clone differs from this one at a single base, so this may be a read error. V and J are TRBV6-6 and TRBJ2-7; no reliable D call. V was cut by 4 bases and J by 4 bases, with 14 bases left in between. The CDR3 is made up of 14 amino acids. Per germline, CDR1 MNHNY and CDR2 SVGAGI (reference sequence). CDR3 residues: CASSFMSSRYEQYF. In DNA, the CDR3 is TGTGCCAGCAGTTTTATGTCTAGTAGGTACGAGCAGTACTTC.

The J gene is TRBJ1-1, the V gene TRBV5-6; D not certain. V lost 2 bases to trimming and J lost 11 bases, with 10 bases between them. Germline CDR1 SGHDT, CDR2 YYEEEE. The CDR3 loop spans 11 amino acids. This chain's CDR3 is CASSFGRTAFF. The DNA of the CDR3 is TGTGCCAGCAGCTTTGGCCGAACGGCTTTCTTT.

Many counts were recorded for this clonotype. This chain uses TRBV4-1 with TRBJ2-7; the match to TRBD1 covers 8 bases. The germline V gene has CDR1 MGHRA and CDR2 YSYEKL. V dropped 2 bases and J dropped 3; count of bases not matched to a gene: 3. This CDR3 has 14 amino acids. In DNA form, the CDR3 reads TGCGCCAGCAGCCAACCGGACAGGGACTACGAGCAGTACTTC. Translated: CASSQPDRDYEQYF.

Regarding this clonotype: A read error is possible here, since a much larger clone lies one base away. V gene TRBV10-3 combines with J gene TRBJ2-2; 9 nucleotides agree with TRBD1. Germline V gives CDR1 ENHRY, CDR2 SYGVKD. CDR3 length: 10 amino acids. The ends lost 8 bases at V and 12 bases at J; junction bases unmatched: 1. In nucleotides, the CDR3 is TGTGCCATCGGACAGGGGAAGCTGTTTTTT. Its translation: CAIGQGKLFF.

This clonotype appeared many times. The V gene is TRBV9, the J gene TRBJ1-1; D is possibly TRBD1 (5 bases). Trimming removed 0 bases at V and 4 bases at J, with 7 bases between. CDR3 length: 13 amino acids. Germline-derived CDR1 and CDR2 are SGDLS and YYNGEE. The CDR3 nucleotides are TGTGCCAGCAGCGTAGTTGGGGCCACTGAAGCTTTCTTT. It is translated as CASSVVGATEAFF.

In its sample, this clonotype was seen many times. The CDR3: CASSQEGLGGPSNTEAFF. The CDR3 nucleotides read TGCGCCAGCAGCCAAGAGGGTCTAGGGGGTCCGTCGAACACTGAAGCTTTCTTT. The chain carries TRBV4-1 and TRBJ1-1; D possibly corresponds to TRBD1 (6 bases). V was trimmed by 0 bases and J by 1 base, leaving 18 bases between them. CDR3 length: 18 amino acids. The V gene's germline CDR1 is MGHRA and CDR2 YSYEKL.

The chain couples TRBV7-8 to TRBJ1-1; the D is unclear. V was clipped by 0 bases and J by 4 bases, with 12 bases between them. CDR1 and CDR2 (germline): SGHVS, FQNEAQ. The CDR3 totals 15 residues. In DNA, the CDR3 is TGTGCCAGCAGCTTAGCTCTCGTCGCGGGCACTGAAGCTTTCTTT. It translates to CASSLALVAGTEAFF.

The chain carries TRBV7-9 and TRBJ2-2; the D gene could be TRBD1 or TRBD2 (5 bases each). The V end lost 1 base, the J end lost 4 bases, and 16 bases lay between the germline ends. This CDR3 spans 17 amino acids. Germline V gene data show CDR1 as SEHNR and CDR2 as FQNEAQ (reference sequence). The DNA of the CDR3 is TGTGCCAGCAGCTTAGTAGAGGGGACCGGAGTCACCGGGGAGCTGTTTTTT. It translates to CASSLVEGTGVTGELFF.

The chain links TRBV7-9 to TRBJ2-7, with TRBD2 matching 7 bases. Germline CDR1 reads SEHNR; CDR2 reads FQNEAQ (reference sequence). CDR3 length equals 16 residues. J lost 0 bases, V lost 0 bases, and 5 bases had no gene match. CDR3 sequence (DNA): TGTGCCAGCAGCTTAGCGGTGGGACTAACCTCCTACGAGCAGTACTTC. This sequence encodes CASSLAVGLTSYEQYF.

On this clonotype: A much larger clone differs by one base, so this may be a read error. CDR3 sequence reads: CANSYTGRHEQYF. The CDR3 DNA is TGTGCCAACAGCTATACAGGGAGGCACGAGCAGTACTTC. This sequence joins TRBV15 and TRBJ2-7; D may be TRBD1 or TRBD2 (6 bases each). This CDR3 contains 13 residues. Germline CDR1 reads LNHNV; CDR2 reads YYDKDF (reference sequence).

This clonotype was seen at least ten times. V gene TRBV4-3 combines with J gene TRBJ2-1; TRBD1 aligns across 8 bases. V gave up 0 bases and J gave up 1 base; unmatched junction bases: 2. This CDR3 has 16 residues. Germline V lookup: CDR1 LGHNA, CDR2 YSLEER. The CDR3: CASSQDWTGSYNEQFF. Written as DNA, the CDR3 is TGCGCCAGCAGCCAAGATTGGACAGGGTCCTACAATGAGCAGTTCTTC.

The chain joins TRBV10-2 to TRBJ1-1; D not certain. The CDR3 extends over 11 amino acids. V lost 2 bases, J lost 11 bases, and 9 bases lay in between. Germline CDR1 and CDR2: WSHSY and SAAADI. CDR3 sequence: CASSEEGNAFF. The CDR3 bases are TGCGCCAGCAGTGAGGAGGGTAACGCTTTCTTT.